This T cell receptor (beta chain) was captured in a study of CD8 T cells in ankylosing spondylitis. At least ten counts were recorded for this clonotype. Making the TCR beta libraries involved quantitative 5'-RACE with molecular barcodes. TCRdb itself ran the 5' RACE reads through MiXCR, one entry per CDR3 protein. Found here are under 300,000 distinct CDR3 sequences, over 8.5% of them singletons; the top ten hold less than 8%. The V and J ends lost 2 bases and 2 bases respectively, with 5 bases between them. CDR1 is DFQATT, CDR2 SNEGSKA, per germline (reference sequence). This CDR3 is 12 amino acids long.

The sample consisted of blood, either unsorted or a sorted T cell fraction (not recorded which). The chain is built from TRBV20-1 and TRBJ2-3, with no clear D. This receptor was obtained from a male donor with ankylosing spondylitis or in good health (not recorded which). In DNA, the CDR3 is TGCAGTGCTAGACTAATCACAGATACGCAGTATTTT. It codes for CSARLITDTQYF.